The clone carrying this T cell receptor beta chain was observed at least ten times. These data are taken from a study of blood T cell repertoires in COVID-19. V was pared by 6 bases and J by 5 bases, with 3 bases of the junction left unmatched. CDR1 LNHDA and CDR2 SQIVND come from the germline V gene (reference sequence). The CDR3 totals 14 residues. The table came from immunoSEQ multiplex PCR; TCRdb's copy has only in-frame clones and leaves some out. The table shows 250,000 to 300,000 clones, with approximately 85% occurring only once. The V and J genes are TRBV19 and TRBJ2-7, with 14 bases identical to TRBD2. This clonotype was obtained from a woman in her 30s with acute or convalescent COVID-19. The sequencing input was peripheral blood. DNA of the CDR3: TGTGCCAGTAGGAAGGGACTAGCGGGAGACGAGCAGTACTTC. Amino acid sequence: CASRKGLAGDEQYF.